One and the same sample provided the 30 T cell receptor beta chains below, sequenced in a study of CD8 T cells in ankylosing spondylitis. Regarding the study as a whole: A TCR beta motif of roughly 8 highly homologous variants appeared characteristic of ankylosing spondylitis blood.

These TCRs' antigens remain unknown. From the 5' RACE reads, TCRdb called clonotypes with MiXCR, one entry per CDR3 protein. This table holds about 840,000 distinct CDR3 sequences, approximately 12% found once. Sequences were obtained from blood, either unsorted or a sorted T cell fraction (not recorded which). All receptors derive from a male donor with ankylosing spondylitis.

The rearrangement joins TRBV20-1 to TRBJ2-7; 9 bases map to TRBD2. Trimming took 3 bases from V and 7 from J; bases not matched to a gene: 10. Germline V gene data show CDR1 as DFQATT and CDR2 as SNEGSKA (reference sequence). The CDR3 consists of 14 residues. The CDR3 region is CSASQAGGSREQYF. The CDR3 DNA follows: TGCAGTGCTAGTCAAGCGGGAGGATCAAGGGAGCAGTACTTC.

This clonotype was observed a handful of times. The genes are TRBV29-1 and TRBJ2-3, with D unresolved. The CDR3 is 14 amino acids. V was clipped by 4 bases and J by 6 bases, with 17 bases between them. Germline V gene sequence: CDR1 SQVTM, CDR2 ANQGSEA. The CDR3 DNA reads TGCAGCGTTGCTCCGTCCCTATTAGTTGATACGCAGTATTTT. Translated, it gives CSVAPSLLVDTQYF.

There are a few counts of this clonotype. This chain uses TRBV20-1 with TRBJ1-5, with 8 bases lining up with TRBD1. Germline V gene sequence: CDR1 DFQATT, CDR2 SNEGSKA (reference sequence). CDR3 length: 13 amino acids. V dropped 5 bases and J dropped 4; count of bases not matched to a gene: 4. CDR3 amino acids: CSAGTGFNQPQHF. The DNA of the CDR3 is TGCAGTGCTGGGACAGGTTTTAATCAGCCCCAGCATTTT.

This clonotype was seen only a few times. The V gene is TRBV6-5, the J gene TRBJ1-6, with 10 bases identical to TRBD1. V gave up 8 bases and J gave up 10 bases; unmatched junction bases: 8. The CDR3 is 14 residues long. CDR1 is MNHEY, CDR2 SVGAGI, per germline. CDR3 sequence: CASAYRDRGSPLHF. CDR3 DNA: TGTGCCAGCGCTTACCGGGACAGGGGATCACCCCTCCACTTT.

This clonotype came up a few times. The CDR3 DNA is TGTGCCACCGGTTCTGGATCGAACACTGAAGCTTTCTTT. This sequence encodes CATGSGSNTEAFF. This chain uses TRBV24-1 with TRBJ1-1; D uncertain. The germline V gene has CDR1 KGHDR and CDR2 SFDVKD. The CDR3 length is 13 residues. The V gene lost 9 bases and the J gene lost 1 base, with 11 bases spanning the gap.

The V call is TRBV24-1, the J call TRBJ2-2; tentatively, D is TRBD1 (5 bases). Trimming stripped 0 bases from V and 4 bases from J, with 8 bases between. Germline V gene data show CDR1 as KGHDR and CDR2 as SFDVKD. The CDR3 consists of 15 residues. CDR3 protein: CATSDLQQATGELFF. The CDR3 bases are TGTGCCACCAGTGATTTGCAACAGGCCACCGGGGAGCTGTTTTTT.

The chain couples TRBV20-1 to TRBJ1-6; D is uncertain. CDR1 and CDR2 from the germline V gene are DFQATT and SNEGSKA (reference sequence). Trimming took off 0 bases at V and 7 bases at J, with 10 bases between the two ends. The CDR3 is 14 residues long. CDR3 coding DNA: TGCAGTGCTAGAGATTTGGAGTTGAATTCACCCCTCCACTTT. Residues: CSARDLELNSPLHF.

V and J are TRBV6-1 and TRBJ2-3, with 9 bases that match TRBD1. The CDR3 runs to 15 residues. Germline V lookup: CDR1 MNHNS, CDR2 SASEGT. V was pared by 6 bases and J by 2 bases, with 6 bases of the junction left unmatched. The CDR3 region has the DNA TGTGCCAGCAGGGACGACAGGGGGTACACAGATACGCAGTATTTT. Translating it yields CASRDDRGYTDTQYF.

This clonotype has more than one count but fewer than ten. The chain joins TRBV5-6 to TRBJ2-7; D perhaps matches TRBD1 (5 bases). This CDR3 comprises 14 residues. The V gene's germline CDR1 is SGHDT and CDR2 YYEEEE. V shed 4 bases and J shed 2 bases, with 13 bases lying between them. For the CDR3, the DNA is TGTGCCAGCAGCGCAGGGCTGTCGGCCTACGAGCAGTACTTC. This encodes CASSAGLSAYEQYF.

This clonotype was seen a few times. Here the CDR3 reads CSASDRIGDDEQFF. The CDR3 nucleotides read TGCAGTGCTAGCGACAGAATAGGTGACGATGAGCAGTTCTTC. The V and J genes are TRBV20-1 and TRBJ2-1, with a tentative D call TRBD1 (5 bases). This CDR3 comprises 14 residues. CDR1 is DFQATT, CDR2 SNEGSKA, per germline (reference sequence). With 3 bases removed from V and 8 bases from J, the gap between germline ends came to 17 bases.

This clonotype was detected a few times. The gene calls are TRBV15 and TRBJ2-7, with a possible D match to TRBD2 (7 bases). This CDR3 is built from 16 residues. Germline CDR1 is LNHNV and CDR2 is YYDKDF (reference sequence). Trimming cost V 1 base and J 1 base, with 14 bases left between them. The CDR3 DNA sequence: TGTGCCACCAGCAGAGGGAAGGGGGGGTATTCCTACGAGCAGTACTTC. This sequence encodes CATSRGKGGYSYEQYF.

The CDR3 coding sequence is TGCAGTGCCCGAAGGGGACACCTTAACACTGAAGCTTTCTTT. It encodes CSARRGHLNTEAFF. The rearrangement uses TRBV20-1 and TRBJ1-1, with a possible D match to TRBD1 (6 bases). The V and J ends lost 6 bases and 2 bases respectively, with 16 bases between them. This CDR3 has 14 amino acids. The germline V gene has CDR1 DFQATT and CDR2 SNEGSKA (reference sequence).

V usage is TRBV7-2 and J usage is TRBJ1-2; no clear D. This CDR3 spans 12 amino acids. V was trimmed by 2 bases and J by 8 bases, leaving 9 bases between them. Germline assignment: CDR1 SGHTA and CDR2 FQGNSA. CDR3 residues: CASSLTGPGYTF. DNA of the CDR3: TGTGCCAGCAGCTTAACCGGACCAGGCTACACCTTC.

The chain combines TRBV4-3 with TRBJ1-4; no firm D call. This CDR3 region has 14 residues. Trimming removed 6 bases at V and 6 bases at J, with 14 bases between. CDR1 LGHNA and CDR2 YSLEER come from the germline V gene. CDR3 DNA: TGCGCCAGCAGTCCTGCGTTAGGTGATGAAAAACTGTTTTTT. Its protein is CASSPALGDEKLFF.

The chain carries TRBV18 and TRBJ2-1, with 8 bases that match TRBD2. This CDR3 has 15 amino acids. Germline CDR1 and CDR2: KGHSH and LQKENI. The V and J ends lost 0 bases and 8 bases, in that order; junction bases with no gene match: 6. CDR3 residues: CASSPPTSGLYEQFF. The CDR3 nucleotides are TGTGCCAGCTCACCACCTACTAGCGGTCTCTATGAGCAGTTCTTC.

This clonotype was detected a few times. The chain has TRBV24-1 and TRBJ2-5, with D perhaps TRBD1 or TRBD2 (5 bases each). The length of the CDR3 is 15 residues. Germline V gives CDR1 KGHDR, CDR2 SFDVKD. The V and J ends lost 4 bases and 1 base respectively, with 12 bases between them. The CDR3 sequence: CATSDHGTVQETQYF. In nucleotides, the CDR3 is TGTGCCACCAGTGACCACGGGACGGTCCAAGAGACCCAGTACTTC.

This clonotype was picked up a small number of times. The V gene is TRBV6-5, the J gene TRBJ1-5; D not certain. The ends were cut back, 10 bases at V and 3 bases at J, with 16 bases in the middle. The germline CDR1 and CDR2 sequences are MNHEY and SVGAGI. This CDR3 spans 14 amino acids. Here the CDR3 DNA reads TGTGCCACCAATTTTGGAGGGAACAATCAGCCCCAGCATTTT. Residues: CATNFGGNNQPQHF.

This clonotype occurred a few times. V and J are TRBV24-1 and TRBJ1-2; TRBD1 is a possible D gene (5 bases). The CDR3 length is 14 residues. Trimming left V 3 bases short and J 4 bases short, with 11 bases between. CDR1 KGHDR and CDR2 SFDVKD come from the germline V gene. CDR3 in DNA: TGTGCCACCAGTGATCCAGGGATCGGCTATGGCTACACCTTC. This gives the protein CATSDPGIGYGYTF.

This clonotype came up many times. This CDR3 reads CASTLSEQPGSYNEQYF. The CDR3 DNA follows: TGTGCCAGCACCCTTTCGGAACAGCCTGGTTCTTACAACGAGCAGTACTTC. The rearrangement joins TRBV12-3 or TRBV12-4 to TRBJ2-7; no clear D. V was clipped by 7 bases and J by 5 bases, with 27 bases between them. CDR3 length equals 17 residues.

This clonotype was detected only a few times. The V gene is TRBV18, the J gene TRBJ2-1, with 10 bases fitting TRBD2. CDR1 is KGHSH, CDR2 LQKENI, per germline. The J segment lost 4 bases and the V segment lost 3 bases, leaving 3 bases of the junction unmatched. The CDR3 loop spans 15 amino acids. The CDR3 region is CASSPASGRYNEQFF. The CDR3 DNA sequence: TGTGCCAGCTCACCGGCTAGCGGGAGATACAATGAGCAGTTCTTC. The whole variable domain, remainder taken from reference TRBV18 and TRBJ2-1, is NAGVMQNPRHLVRRRGQEARLRCSPMKGHSHVYWYRQLPEEGLKFMVYLQKENIIDESGMPKERFSAEFPKEGPSILRIQQVVRGDSAAYFCASSPASGRYNEQFFGPGTRLTVL.

In its sample, this clonotype was seen a few times. Relative to the germline gene, one junction end is altered; a read error may explain this. The chain carries TRBV7-2 and TRBJ2-5, with 13 bases that match TRBD2. The CDR3 extends over 16 amino acids. Germline assignment: CDR1 SGHTA and CDR2 FQGNSA. The CDR3 protein is CASSLVGTSGIGPHFF. CDR3 nucleotides: TGTGCCAGCAGCTTAGTCGGGACTAGCGGGATTGGGCCCCACTTCTTC.

This chain connects TRBV20-1 to TRBJ1-1; maybe TRBD1 (6 bases). V was clipped by 1 base and J by 7 bases, with 16 bases between them. From germline, CDR1 is DFQATT and CDR2 SNEGSKA (reference sequence). This CDR3 region has 14 residues. The CDR3 protein is CSARGVQGRFEAFF. The CDR3 DNA is TGCAGTGCTAGAGGGGTCCAGGGGCGCTTTGAAGCTTTCTTT.

The chain employs TRBV4-1 and TRBJ2-2; no definite D call. CDR1 MGHRA and CDR2 YSYEKL come from the germline V gene. The CDR3 is 14 amino acids. V lost 2 bases to trimming and J lost 8 bases, with 12 bases between them. The CDR3, as DNA: TGCGCCAGCAGCCAATTTGTCGCCTTTGGGGAGCTGTTTTTT. This gives the protein CASSQFVAFGELFF.

This rearrangement joins TRBV12-3 or TRBV12-4 to TRBJ1-4; D possibly corresponds to TRBD1 (5 bases). There are 13 residues in the CDR3. Trimming took 10 bases from V and 4 from J, leaving 13 bases between them. CDR3 sequence reads: CATATENNEKLFF. Here the CDR3 DNA reads TGTGCCACCGCGACAGAAAATAATGAAAAACTGTTTTTT.

The J gene is TRBJ1-1, the V gene TRBV5-5; maybe TRBD1 (5 bases). Germline-derived CDR1 and CDR2 are SGHKS and YYEKEE (reference sequence). The germline V and J ends were trimmed by 0 bases and 3 bases, with 15 bases remaining between them. The CDR3 is 16 residues long. In DNA, the CDR3 is TGTGCCAGCAGCTTGGGCTTAGGCAGGGCCTACACTGAAGCTTTCTTT. It encodes CASSLGLGRAYTEAFF.

This clonotype was seen repeatedly, ten times or more. The CDR3 protein is CASSLARGWGNEQFF. The CDR3 DNA sequence: TGTGCCAGCAGTTTAGCGCGGGGATGGGGAAATGAGCAGTTCTTC. The chain has TRBV12-3 or TRBV12-4 and TRBJ2-1; the D gene is possibly TRBD2 (6 bases). Between the trimmed V and J ends, which lost 0 bases and 7 bases, there was a span of 13 bases. The CDR3 is 15 residues long.

The rearrangement links TRBV6-1 to TRBJ2-3; 12 positions match TRBD2. This CDR3 has 16 residues. V lost 6 bases and J lost 2; bases outside the gene matches: 6. Germline CDR1 MNHNS, CDR2 SASEGT. The CDR3 loop is CASRGRLAGDTDTQYF. DNA for the CDR3: TGTGCCAGCAGGGGTCGACTAGCGGGGGACACAGATACGCAGTATTTT.

There are many counts of this clonotype. The gene calls are TRBV7-6 and TRBJ2-5; 14 nucleotides align to TRBD2. Unmatched junction bases numbered 2, after V lost 5 bases and J lost 3 bases. This CDR3 has 15 residues. CDR1 and CDR2 (germline): SGHVS, FNYEAQ. The CDR3 protein is CASSRLAGGEETQYF. CDR3 nucleotide sequence: TGTGCCAGCAGCCGACTAGCGGGGGGGGAAGAGACCCAGTACTTC.

This clonotype occurred many times. The chain links TRBV3-1 to TRBJ2-2; D call uncertain. V lost 8 bases and J 5 bases, leaving 12 bases between the germline ends. The V gene's germline CDR1 is LGHDT and CDR2 YNNKEL (reference sequence). This CDR3 is built from 13 residues. This CDR3 is CASPHPATGELFF. CDR3 bases: TGTGCCAGCCCCCATCCCGCGACCGGGGAGCTGTTTTTT.

In this sample, this clonotype turned up a few times. The chain combines TRBV4-3 with TRBJ1-2; D remains ambiguous. CDR3 size: 14 residues. V shed 0 bases and J shed 8 bases, with 13 bases lying between them. CDR1 is LGHNA, CDR2 YSLEER, per germline. The CDR3 sequence: CASSQERRSGGYTF. The CDR3 DNA is TGCGCCAGCAGCCAAGAAAGGCGCTCGGGCGGCTACACCTTC.